Given below is one T cell receptor (beta chain) in context. All patients reached thyroid surgery having received no treatment beforehand. V gave up 5 bases and J gave up 4 bases; unmatched junction bases: 5. Germline loops: CDR1 LNHDA, CDR2 SQIVND (reference sequence). The CDR3 has 14 residues. TCRdb reprocessed the PCR reads via MiXCR. Of some 36,000 clones in the sample, about 17% are singletons; the top ten hold roughly 5.6%. The sample is drawn from a study of metastatic and nonmetastatic thyroid tumors. For the study at large: Repertoires from malignant and benign thyroid patients were compared across blood and tumor or nodule tissue.

The origin of this receptor is a male donor with papillary thyroid cancer or a benign thyroid nodule (not recorded which). Some clones in this sample may be carry-over from other donors' samples. The sequenced material came from blood. V gene TRBV19 combines with J gene TRBJ2-3; TRBD2 aligns across 8 bases. The chain's CDR3 is CASSQAGASDTQYF. The CDR3 DNA sequence: TGTGCCAGTAGTCAAGCGGGAGCATCAGATACGCAGTATTTT.